The 22 T cell receptor beta chains presented below share a single source sample, sequenced in a study of beta chain features in type 1 diabetes. Study-wide results and caveats: When Type 1 diabetes patients were examined, their TCRB CDR3s proved moderately but significantly shorter in all four CD4+ subsets.

cDNA synthesis used the whole RNA isolate, giving expressed TCRB sequences. Profiling relied on immunoSEQ multiplex PCR, and the TCRdb table lists in-frame clones only, not all of them. This repertoire shows 400,000 or so clones, 10% to 15% found once; its top ten account for approximately 0.011%. Their antigens are not known. The sample was naive CD4+ T cells from blood. Source of these receptors: a young woman with type 1 diabetes.

J is TRBJ2-7 and V is TRBV14; TRBD1 matches at 9 bases. The V and J ends lost 4 bases and 0 bases, in that order; junction bases with no gene match: 4. Germline assignment: CDR1 SGHDN and CDR2 FVKESK. This CDR3 has 15 amino acids. The CDR3 DNA sequence: TGTGCCAGCAGCCCGGGACAGGGCATCTCCTACGAGCAGTACTTC. Amino acid sequence: CASSPGQGISYEQYF.

J is TRBJ2-3 and V is TRBV28; no clear D gene. This CDR3 has 10 amino acids. Germline assignment: CDR1 MDHEN and CDR2 SYDVKM. Trimming took off 6 bases at V and 4 bases at J, with 2 bases between the two ends. The CDR3 bases are TGTGCCAGCAGCTCAGATACGCAGTATTTT. Translation: CASSSDTQYF.

CDR3 region: CAISLGQGPSTDTQYF. The CDR3 DNA is TGTGCCATCAGCCTCGGACAGGGACCAAGCACAGATACGCAGTATTTT. This chain connects TRBV10-3 to TRBJ2-3, with 8 bases aligning to TRBD1. Germline V CDR1 and CDR2: ENHRY, SYGVKD. The CDR3 loop spans 16 amino acids. Losses at the gene ends were 6 bases for V and 0 bases for J; bases not matched to a gene: 8.

This chain uses TRBV9 with TRBJ2-3; 10 bases match TRBD2. Germline V gives CDR1 SGDLS, CDR2 YYNGEE. Trimming cost V 3 bases and J 4 bases; bases outside gene matches: 11. The CDR3 length is 17 residues. The CDR3 coding sequence is TGTGCCAGCAGCGAGCGAACTAGCGGGATCGGGTCAGATACGCAGTATTTT. Its protein product is CASSERTSGIGSDTQYF. The full variable domain, its missing parts supplied by reference TRBV9 and TRBJ2-3, is DSGVTQTPKHLITATGQRVTLRCSPRSGDLSVYWYQQSLDQGLQFLIQYYNGEERAKGNILERFSAQQFPDLHSELNLSSLELGDSALYFCASSERTSGIGSDTQYFGPGTRLTVL.

The chain couples TRBV10-3 to TRBJ1-2; D uncertain. CDR1 is ENHRY and CDR2 is SYGVKD in the germline V gene. The CDR3 is made up of 13 amino acids. V was pared by 2 bases and J by 9 bases, with 13 bases between. The CDR3: CAISEGEGGSYTF. DNA for the CDR3: TGTGCCATCAGTGAGGGAGAGGGAGGTAGCTACACCTTC.

Concerning this clone: The identical CDR3 is also encoded by other nucleotide sequences in the sample. The chain carries TRBV18 and TRBJ2-5; possible D gene TRBD2, 5 bases. Germline V lookup: CDR1 KGHSH, CDR2 LQKENI. The V end lost 4 bases, the J end lost 5 bases, and 5 bases lay between the germline ends. This CDR3 has 11 amino acids. CDR3 protein: CASSREETQYF. CDR3 nucleotides: TGTGCCAGCTCACGGGAGGAGACCCAGTACTTC.

The table lists this clone with a few counts. This rearrangement joins TRBV9 to TRBJ2-5, with 14 bases aligning to TRBD2. The V and J ends lost 4 bases and 5 bases, in that order; junction bases with no gene match: 16. This CDR3 is built from 19 residues. Germline V gene data show CDR1 as SGDLS and CDR2 as YYNGEE. CDR3 amino acids: CASSRRLAGGRANGETQYF. CDR3 DNA: TGTGCCAGCAGCCGGCGACTAGCGGGGGGGCGGGCCAACGGGGAGACCCAGTACTTC.

This clone was found a few times. The rearrangement uses TRBV9 and TRBJ2-5; maybe TRBD2 (7 bases). The length of the CDR3 is 15 residues. V was trimmed by 4 bases and J by 2 bases, leaving 15 bases between them. Germline assignment: CDR1 SGDLS and CDR2 YYNGEE. CDR3 sequence (DNA): TGTGCCAGCAGCTTTGGAGGGGGGGAACAAGAGACCCAGTACTTC. Protein sequence: CASSFGGGEQETQYF.

The chain is built from TRBV14 and TRBJ2-7; D ambiguous. V gave up 4 bases and J gave up 2 bases, with 6 bases separating them. This CDR3 has 12 amino acids. In germline, CDR1 is SGHDN, CDR2 FVKESK. This CDR3 reads CASSRQAYEQYF. CDR3 sequence (DNA): TGTGCCAGCAGCCGGCAGGCCTACGAGCAGTACTTC.

The sample holds a few counts of this clone. The chain employs TRBV7-2 and TRBJ2-7; TRBD2 is a possible D gene (7 bases). Germline V gives CDR1 SGHTA, CDR2 FQGNSA. This CDR3 comprises 18 residues. V was trimmed by 3 bases and J by 0 bases, leaving 21 bases between them. The CDR3 reads CASSFQWGGASGSYEQYF. In DNA form, the CDR3 reads TGTGCCAGCAGCTTCCAATGGGGGGGGGCCTCGGGCTCCTACGAGCAGTACTTC.

This clone turned up a few times. The CDR3 bases are TGTGCCAGCAGACCGGGACAGGGCCTGCACGAGCAGTACTTC. Its protein is CASRPGQGLHEQYF. This chain uses TRBV7-2 with TRBJ2-7; 9 bases are a match to TRBD1. Trimming cost V 6 bases and J 5 bases; bases outside gene matches: 8. CDR3 length equals 14 residues. The germline CDR1 and CDR2 sequences are SGHTA and FQGNSA.

This clone turned up a few times. The genes are TRBV5-1 and TRBJ2-7; possible D gene TRBD1, 5 bases. The CDR3 extends over 15 amino acids. Germline loops: CDR1 SGHRS, CDR2 YFSETQ. V lost 3 bases and J lost 5, with 18 bases in between. The CDR3 DNA reads as TGCGCCAGCAGCTCACCTGGGGTAGGGGCCCACGAGCAGTACTTC. This encodes CASSSPGVGAHEQYF. Full variable domain (missing parts from reference TRBV5-1 and TRBJ2-7): KAGVTQTPRYLIKTRGQQVTLSCSPISGHRSVSWYQQTPGQGLQFLFEYFSETQRNKGNFPGRFSGRQFSNSRSEMNVSTLELGDSALYLCASSSPGVGAHEQYFGPGTRLTVT.

This clone was observed once. The gene calls are TRBV9 and TRBJ1-2, with TRBD1 as a possible D gene (6 bases). Germline lookup yields CDR1 SGDLS and CDR2 YYNGEE. The CDR3 has 14 amino acids. The V end was cut by 0 bases, the J end by 1 base, with 7 bases between. The CDR3 reads CASSVEGVNYGYTF. The CDR3 coding sequence is TGTGCCAGCAGCGTAGAGGGGGTTAACTATGGCTACACCTTC. Based on the CDR3 plus reference TRBV9 and TRBJ1-2, the full variable domain is DSGVTQTPKHLITATGQRVTLRCSPRSGDLSVYWYQQSLDQGLQFLIQYYNGEERAKGNILERFSAQQFPDLHSELNLSSLELGDSALYFCASSVEGVNYGYTFGSGTRLTVV.

The sample holds a few counts of this clone. The chain uses TRBV7-9 and TRBJ2-7, with 7 bases matching TRBD1. Germline trimming cut 0 bases from V and 6 bases from J; bases unmatched to any gene: 2. The CDR3 length is 13 residues. CDR1 and CDR2 (germline): SEHNR, FQNEAQ (reference sequence). Here the CDR3 DNA reads TGTGCCAGCAGCTTAGCGAGGGGGCGCGAGCAGTACTTC. Residues: CASSLARGREQYF.

The V gene is TRBV5-1, the J gene TRBJ1-4, with 9 nucleotides matching TRBD1. Losses at the gene ends were 4 bases for V and 6 bases for J; bases not matched to a gene: 13. This CDR3 has 17 residues. Germline loops: CDR1 SGHRS, CDR2 YFSETQ. The CDR3 nucleotides read TGCGCCAGCAGCCCCCCGGGACAGGGCCGAGGTGATGAAAAACTGTTTTTT. This encodes CASSPPGQGRGDEKLFF.

This chain uses TRBV10-3 with TRBJ2-5; TRBD1 aligns across 10 bases. The CDR3 has 12 amino acids. The ends lost 9 bases at V and 3 bases at J; junction bases unmatched: 1. Looked up from germline, CDR1 is ENHRY and CDR2 is SYGVKD. DNA of the CDR3: TGTGCCATGGGGACAGGGGAAGAGACCCAGTACTTC. This encodes CAMGTGEETQYF.

The CDR3: CAWMTVSYTIYF. DNA for the CDR3: TGTGCCTGGATGACAGTATCATACACCATATATTTT. The chain is built from TRBV30 and TRBJ1-3; tentative D call: TRBD1 (5 bases). V was clipped by 4 bases and J by 8 bases, with 12 bases between them. Germline-derived CDR1 and CDR2 are GTSNPN and SVGIG (reference sequence). The CDR3 has 12 residues. The full variable domain, completed using reference TRBV30 and TRBJ1-3, is SQTIHQWPATLVQPVGSPLSLECTVEGTSNPNLYWYRQAAGRGLQLLFYSVGIGQISSEVPQNLSASRPQDRQFILSSKKLLLSDSGFYLCAWMTVSYTIYFGEGSWLTVV.

The CDR3 protein is CASTKGQAFSGNTIYF. The CDR3 coding sequence is TGTGCCAGCACCAAAGGACAGGCCTTCTCTGGAAACACCATATATTTT. This chain connects TRBV9 to TRBJ1-3; TRBD1 agrees at 7 bases. The CDR3 runs 16 residues. J gave up 0 bases and V 6 bases, and 9 bases lay outside the gene matches. CDR1 and CDR2 from the germline V gene are SGDLS and YYNGEE.

The chain combines TRBV13 with TRBJ1-1; 8 bases fit TRBD1. Germline CDR1 is PRHDT and CDR2 is FYEKMQ (reference sequence). The CDR3 has 12 amino acids. Trimming took 4 bases from V and 13 from J; bases not matched to a gene: 8. The CDR3 spells CASSSRTGSGFF. CDR3 coding DNA: TGTGCCAGCAGCTCCAGGACAGGGAGTGGTTTCTTT.

The V gene is TRBV6-5, the J gene TRBJ1-5, with TRBD1 identical over 7 bases. Germline trimming cut 2 bases from V and 8 bases from J; bases unmatched to any gene: 6. The CDR3 is 14 amino acids. In germline, CDR1 is MNHEY, CDR2 SVGAGI. For the CDR3, the DNA is TGTGCCAGCAGTTACGGGCCAGGGGGAGAGCCCCAGCATTTT. Residues: CASSYGPGGEPQHF.

This clone was counted between two and nine times. The chain recombines TRBV4-1 with TRBJ2-1; 10 nucleotides match TRBD2. From germline, CDR1 is MGHRA and CDR2 YSYEKL. This CDR3 has 17 amino acids. V dropped 2 bases and J dropped 0; count of bases not matched to a gene: 4. In DNA, the CDR3 is TGCGCCAGCAGCCAACCCGCTAGCGGGAGCTCCTACAATGAGCAGTTCTTC. It encodes CASSQPASGSSYNEQFF.

The chain recombines TRBV2 with TRBJ1-6; tentatively, D is TRBD1 (6 bases). Trimming left V 7 bases short and J 5 bases short, with 15 bases between. From germline, CDR1 is SNHLY and CDR2 FYNNEI. The CDR3 loop spans 15 amino acids. The CDR3 nucleotides read TGTGCCAGCACTATCGGACAGCCAGATAATTCACCCCTCCACTTT. The encoded protein is CASTIGQPDNSPLHF. The complete variable domain, with remaining parts taken from reference TRBV2 and TRBJ1-6, reads EPEVTQTPSHQVTQMGQEVILRCVPISNHLYFYWYRQILGQKVEFLVSFYNNEISEKSEIFDDQFSVERPDGSNFTLKIRSTKLEDSAMYFCASTIGQPDNSPLHFGNGTRLTVT.